These 15 T cell receptor beta chains were all obtained from the same sample, sequenced in a study of blood T cell repertoires in COVID-19. The method was immunoSEQ multiplex PCR; TCRdb's version includes in-frame clones alone and lacks a portion of them. Of approximately 300,000 clones listed, under 90% are singletons. Sequenced sample: PBMCs or T cells enriched from blood (not recorded which). These receptor sequences come from a woman under 30 who had recovered from COVID-19.

V gene TRBV7-8 combines with J gene TRBJ2-1, with a possible D match to TRBD2 (6 bases). With 5 bases removed from V and 7 bases from J, the gap between germline ends came to 12 bases. Germline V gene lookup returns CDR1 SGHVS and CDR2 FQNEAQ. This CDR3 spans 13 amino acids. CDR3 in amino acids: CASSPRLVNEQFF. Written as DNA, the CDR3 is TGTGCCAGCAGCCCTAGACTAGTAAATGAGCAGTTCTTC. The full variable domain, completed using reference TRBV7-8 and TRBJ2-1, is GAGVSQSPRYKVAKRGQDVALRCDPISGHVSLFWYQQALGQGPEFLTYFQNEAQLDKSGLPSDRFFAERPEGSVSTLKIQRTQQEDSAVYLCASSPRLVNEQFFGPGTRLTVL.

This chain uses TRBV5-1 with TRBJ2-7; possibly TRBD2 for D (6 bases). The CDR3 runs 14 residues. Germline V CDR1 and CDR2: SGHRS, YFSETQ. Trimming removed 1 base at V and 3 bases at J, with 11 bases between. CDR3 nucleotide sequence: TGCGCCAGCAGCTTGAACGGGGGAAACTACGAGCAGTACTTC. Translating it yields CASSLNGGNYEQYF. Variable domain in full (rest from reference TRBV5-1 and TRBJ2-7): KAGVTQTPRYLIKTRGQQVTLSCSPISGHRSVSWYQQTPGQGLQFLFEYFSETQRNKGNFPGRFSGRQFSNSRSEMNVSTLELGDSALYLCASSLNGGNYEQYFGPGTRLTVT.

This CDR3 is CSVGQRGGNEQFF. CDR3 nucleotides: TGCAGCGTCGGTCAGCGGGGAGGAAATGAGCAGTTCTTC. The V call is TRBV29-1, the J call TRBJ2-1; 7 nucleotides align to TRBD2. V lost 6 bases, J lost 7 bases, and 9 bases stayed unmatched. The CDR3 is 13 amino acids. Germline V CDR1 and CDR2: SQVTM, ANQGSEA.

This clone was found once. J is TRBJ1-1 and V is TRBV28; 7 positions match TRBD1. The CDR3 length is 15 residues. Germline V lookup: CDR1 MDHEN, CDR2 SYDVKM. J lost 3 bases, V lost 5 bases, and 9 bases had no gene match. CDR3 nucleotide sequence: TGTGCCAGCAGTCCCCCGACAGGGTGGTACACTGAAGCTTTCTTT. Translated: CASSPPTGWYTEAFF.

The V and J genes are TRBV4-1 and TRBJ1-2; 11 bases fit TRBD1. V shed 1 base and J 4 bases; nucleotides not matched to a gene: 14. The length of the CDR3 is 19 residues. Germline V gives CDR1 MGHRA, CDR2 YSYEKL. The DNA of the CDR3 is TGCGCCAGCAGCCAAGCCGACCGGGACAGGGGGTTAATAGGCTATGGCTACACCTTC. Translating it yields CASSQADRDRGLIGYGYTF.

As to this clone: The sample contains more than one DNA sequence encoding this CDR3. The chain carries TRBV18 and TRBJ1-1; D is uncertain. CDR1 KGHSH and CDR2 LQKENI come from the germline V gene. Trimming stripped 3 bases from V and 1 base from J, with 6 bases between. The CDR3 length is 13 residues. CDR3 in DNA: TGTGCCAGCTCACCCCGACAGAACACTGAAGCTTTCTTT. This encodes CASSPRQNTEAFF.

This clone rates as large. The sample has other DNA sequences that encode this CDR3 too. This sequence joins TRBV28 and TRBJ1-1; D perhaps matches TRBD1 (5 bases). V shed 6 bases and J shed 6 bases, with 14 bases lying between them. This CDR3 region has 13 residues. Per germline, CDR1 MDHEN and CDR2 SYDVKM. This CDR3 reads CASRRTGGSEAFF. The CDR3 DNA follows: TGTGCCAGCAGGCGGACGGGGGGGTCTGAAGCTTTCTTT.

A word on this clone: Distinct nucleotide sequences in the sample also encode this CDR3. This chain connects TRBV28 to TRBJ2-5, with TRBD1 identical over 9 bases. Germline loops: CDR1 MDHEN, CDR2 SYDVKM. V shed 4 bases and J 5 bases; nucleotides not matched to a gene: 2. CDR3 size: 13 residues. The CDR3 here is CASSSGQGETQYF. The CDR3 DNA reads TGTGCCAGCAGTTCCGGACAGGGGGAGACCCAGTACTTC.

The chain uses TRBV18 and TRBJ2-5; 10 bases match TRBD1. Germline V CDR1 and CDR2: KGHSH, LQKENI. After removal of 3 bases from V and 2 bases from J, the junction contained 3 bases not matched to a gene. This CDR3 is 15 amino acids long. The chain's CDR3 is CASSPGTGEQETQYF. The CDR3 nucleotides are TGTGCCAGCTCACCTGGGACAGGGGAGCAAGAGACCCAGTACTTC.

This chain joins TRBV28 and TRBJ1-1; TRBD1 aligns across 7 bases. J gave up 3 bases and V 7 bases, and 8 bases lay outside the gene matches. This CDR3 spans 14 amino acids. CDR1 and CDR2 from the germline V gene are MDHEN and SYDVKM. The CDR3, as DNA: TGTGCCAGCAACATAAGGGACAGAGACACTGAAGCTTTCTTT. Translated, it gives CASNIRDRDTEAFF.

V and J are TRBV24-1 and TRBJ1-1, with unresolved D. Deletions cut 5 bases from V and 3 bases from J, with 18 bases between. The CDR3 is made up of 16 amino acids. Germline V gene data show CDR1 as KGHDR and CDR2 as SFDVKD. The CDR3 nucleotides read TGTGCCACCAGTGTTCTGACTTGGAGGGCGGACACTGAAGCTTTCTTT. It specifies CATSVLTWRADTEAFF.

The chain has TRBV24-1 and TRBJ1-2; tentative D call: TRBD1 (6 bases). Deletions cut 5 bases from V and 3 bases from J, with 12 bases between. The CDR3 consists of 14 residues. Germline V gene lookup returns CDR1 KGHDR and CDR2 SFDVKD. CDR3 DNA sequence: TGTGCCACCAGTGTTACAGGGTTGCACTATGGCTACACCTTC. Amino acids: CATSVTGLHYGYTF.

This chain connects TRBV5-1 to TRBJ2-7; 9 nucleotides line up with TRBD2. CDR3 length equals 15 residues. V was clipped by 0 bases and J by 2 bases; unmatched bases: 3. From germline, CDR1 is SGHRS and CDR2 YFSETQ. In DNA, the CDR3 is TGCGCCAGCAGCTTGGCCCTAGCGGGGACCTACGAGCAGTACTTC. Translating gives CASSLALAGTYEQYF.

The V gene is TRBV14, the J gene TRBJ1-6, with 7 bases fitting TRBD1. The J segment lost 9 bases and the V segment lost 6 bases, leaving 8 bases of the junction unmatched. Germline CDR1 and CDR2: SGHDN and FVKESK. The CDR3 spans 14 residues. CDR3 sequence: CASRAGTEGSPLHF. The CDR3 nucleotides read TGTGCCAGCAGGGCCGGGACAGAGGGTTCACCCCTCCACTTT.

This clone was found once. The CDR3 region has the DNA TGTGCCAGCTCACCTAAGGGGGCATGGACTGAAGCTTTCTTT. Residues: CASSPKGAWTEAFF. The rearrangement joins TRBV18 to TRBJ1-1, with TRBD1 matching over 7 bases. Germline V gene lookup returns CDR1 KGHSH and CDR2 LQKENI. CDR3 length: 14 residues. The J segment lost 5 bases and the V segment lost 3 bases, leaving 6 bases of the junction unmatched. Full variable domain (remainder filled in from reference TRBV18 and TRBJ1-1): NAGVMQNPRHLVRRRGQEARLRCSPMKGHSHVYWYRQLPEEGLKFMVYLQKENIIDESGMPKERFSAEFPKEGPSILRIQQVVRGDSAAYFCASSPKGAWTEAFFGQGTRLTVV.